The sample holds many counts of the clone carrying this T cell receptor (beta chain). Its antigen remains unidentified. The entry originates in a study of glioma-infiltrating T cells. The CDR3 has 14 residues. From germline, CDR1 is MDHEN and CDR2 SYDVKM. V lost 5 bases to trimming and J lost 4 bases, with 12 bases between them. TCR alpha and beta CDR3 regions were amplified from RNA using iRepertoire nested multiplex PCR. MiXCR was run by TCRdb on the multiplex PCR reads, yielding one entry per CDR3 protein. This table has approximately 40,000 distinct CDR3 sequences, approximately 20% appearing once. General study findings and limits: Non-neoplastic patients had below-expected tissue-blood divergence, while all gliomas exceeded expectation. CDR3 overlap between tissue and blood was very small.

This receptor was identified in a human donor with low-grade glioma or glioblastoma, undergoing nonglioma brain surgery, or in good health (not recorded which). The chain links TRBV28 to TRBJ2-1, with D unresolved. Sequencing used glioma tissue, nonneoplastic brain tissue, or PBMCs (not recorded which). The CDR3 protein is CASSTQGRYNEQFF. CDR3 DNA sequence: TGTGCCAGCAGTACCCAAGGACGGTACAATGAGCAGTTCTTC. The full variable domain, its missing parts supplied by reference TRBV28 and TRBJ2-1, is DVKVTQSSRYLVKRTGEKVFLECVQDMDHENMFWYRQDPGLGLRLIYFSYDVKMKEKGDIPEGYSVSREKKERFSLILESASTNQTSMYLCASSTQGRYNEQFFGPGTRLTVL.